These T cell receptor beta chains were read from a single sample in a study of T cell therapy after organ transplantation. Which antigens these TCRs recognize remains unknown. The assay was immunoSEQ multiplex PCR, and TCRdb's table has in-frame clones only and misses some. The data contain over 45,000 clones, roughly 93% of them seen just once; the ten biggest clones take up roughly 3%. The specimen comprised CD8+ T cells from blood, sampled before autologous CMV-specific T cell therapy. The receptor source for this set is a human patient who had received a solid organ transplant and had CMV disease. Each CDR3 is given with its conserved first and last residue. Each record gives: V gene, D gene, J gene, clone size, CDR3 DNA, CDR3 protein. D genes are given only for firm matches. The size field is filled for only some rows; it gives once, few, many or a size class.

TRBV19,TRBD1,TRBJ1-1,NA,TGTGCCAGTAGTACCGACAGGGAGGGGATGGCTGAAGCTTTCTTT,CASSTDREGMAEAFF
TRBV6-5,TRBD2,TRBJ2-1,NA,TGTGCCAGCAGTTGGGGGGGGATCGCGATGGATGAGCAGTTCTTC,CASSWGGIAMDEQFF
TRBV18,NA,TRBJ1-4,NA,TGTGCCAGCTCTTCGACGACGGGCTCCAATGAAAAACTGTTTTTT,CASSSTTGSNEKLFF
TRBV14,NA,TRBJ1-1,NA,TGTGCGTCAGTGGGTGACAGGAGGACTGAAGCTTTCTTT,CASVGDRRTEAFF
TRBV5-4,TRBD2,TRBJ2-1,NA,TGTGCCAGCAGCTTGGTAAGCGGGAGGGTAATTAATGAGCAGTTCTTC,CASSLVSGRVINEQFF
TRBV7-6,NA,TRBJ1-1,NA,TGTGCCAGCAGCTTAACAGGGCTGGACACTGAAGCTTTCTTT,CASSLTGLDTEAFF
TRBV7-9,NA,TRBJ2-7,NA,TGTGCCAGCAGCCCATCGATGTTCGTTCCTTCGTTC,CASSPSMFVPSF
TRBV7-9,NA,TRBJ2-3,NA,TGTGCCAGCGCCCCCGGTGGGGGGGCGGCGAGGGATACGCAGTATTTT,CASAPGGGAARDTQYF
TRBV27,NA,TRBJ1-2,NA,TGTGCCAGCAGTTTAGGAGGGCTTGGCTACACCTTC,CASSLGGLGYTF
TRBV19,NA,TRBJ1-1,NA,TGTGCCAGCGCCCCCGGGGGATTCATGAACACTGAAGCTTTCTTT,CASAPGGFMNTEAFF
TRBV25-1,NA,TRBJ2-6,NA,TGTGCCACCCGTGGGGCGGGTACTGGGGCCAACGTCCTGACTTTC,CATRGAGTGANVLTF
TRBV19,TRBD1,TRBJ1-5,once,TGTGCCAGTAGTATAGGACAGGGAGCCTATAGCAATCAGCCCCAGCATTTT,CASSIGQGAYSNQPQHF
TRBV27,NA,TRBJ2-3,NA,TGTGCCAGCAGTTCCCCTCCCTTCTACACAGATACGCAGTATTTT,CASSSPPFYTDTQYF
TRBV5-1,TRBD1,TRBJ2-7,NA,TGCGCCAGCAGCTCTCAACAGGGGGCTCTCGAGCAGTACTTC,CASSSQQGALEQYF
TRBV19,TRBD1,TRBJ1-1,NA,TGTGCCAGTGATGCCGGACAGGGGACCATGGGAACTGAAGCTTTCTTT,CASDAGQGTMGTEAFF
TRBV12-5,NA,TRBJ1-5,NA,TGTGCTACCCGTCAGCCCCAGCATTTT,CATRQPQHF
TRBV19,NA,TRBJ1-5,few,TGTGCCAGTAGGTCCTCCCCGGGGCCCCAGCATTTT,CASRSSPGPQHF
TRBV19,TRBD1,TRBJ1-6,NA,TGTGCCAGTAGTACGGGACAGGGGTGGAATCCACCCCTCCACTTT,CASSTGQGWNPPLHF
TRBV14,TRBD1,TRBJ2-1,once,TGTGCCAGCAGCCGCGAGCCGGGACAGGGGGACAATGAGCAGTTCTTC,CASSREPGQGDNEQFF
TRBV7-9,TRBD1,TRBJ2-7,NA,TGTGCCAGCAGCTTAGGAGGGGGCAAGGAGCAGTACTTC,CASSLGGGKEQYF
TRBV13,TRBD2,TRBJ2-7,once,TGTGCCAGCAGCCCGGGACTAGAGCACGAGCAGTACTTC,CASSPGLEHEQYF
TRBV10-2,NA,TRBJ2-7,NA,TGCGCCAGCAGTGAAGTAGCGCTGCCCTACGAGCAGTACTTC,CASSEVALPYEQYF
TRBV14,NA,TRBJ2-6,NA,TGTGCCAGCAGCCAAGATTGGTGGGGGTCTTCTGGGGCCAACGTCCTGACTTTC,CASSQDWWGSSGANVLTF
TRBV27,NA,TRBJ2-1,NA,TGTGCCAGCAGGATCACGTTGGCCCCTTACAATGAGCAGTTCTTC,CASRITLAPYNEQFF
TRBV10-3,TRBD2,TRBJ2-2,NA,TGTGCCATCCCTGGGAGGGGCACCGGGGAGCTGTTTTTT,CAIPGRGTGELFF
TRBV4-2,TRBD2,TRBJ2-1,NA,TGTGCCAGCAGCCAAGCGACAACGGCGGGGGGGCCTGAGCAGTTCTTC,CASSQATTAGGPEQFF
TRBV30,TRBD1,TRBJ1-1,NA,TGTGCCTGGAGTCAGGGACAGGGGGACACTGAAGCTTTCTTT,CAWSQGQGDTEAFF
TRBV9,NA,TRBJ2-2,once,TGTGCCAGCAGCGAGGGGCCTGGGAGGCGATATACCGGGGAGCTGTTTTTT,CASSEGPGRRYTGELFF
TRBV5-8,NA,TRBJ1-1,NA,TGTGCCAGCAGCTTCGAGACGGACTTGAACACTGAAGCTTTCTTT,CASSFETDLNTEAFF
TRBV27,TRBD1,TRBJ2-1,NA,TGTGCCAGCAGTCCTACACAGGGGCCGAGCTCCTACAATGAGCAGTTCTTC,CASSPTQGPSSYNEQFF
TRBV5-1,NA,TRBJ2-7,NA,TGCGCCAGCAGCTTGGCTCAGGGGAGGTCCTACGAGCAGTACTTC,CASSLAQGRSYEQYF
TRBV9,NA,TRBJ1-1,NA,TGTGGTTCGTCAGAGGGGACGACCACTGAAGCTTTCTTT,CGSSEGTTTEAFF
TRBV28,NA,TRBJ1-5,NA,TGTGCCAGCAGTCTGGGGTCCACAACGAATCAGCCCCAGCATTTT,CASSLGSTTNQPQHF
TRBV10-1,TRBD1,TRBJ1-1,NA,TGCGCCAGCGGGACAGGCACCCATGCAGATGAAGCTTTCTTT,CASGTGTHADEAFF
TRBV7-9,TRBD1,TRBJ2-1,NA,TGTGCCAGCAGCTTAAGTACAGGGGCCCCCCATGAGCAGTTCTTC,CASSLSTGAPHEQFF
TRBV12-5,NA,TRBJ2-7,NA,TGTGCTAGTGGTTTGTATAGGGATGGTGAGCAGTACTTC,CASGLYRDGEQYF
TRBV6-5,NA,TRBJ2-7,NA,TGTGCCAGCAGCATAGTGAGCTCCTACGAGCAGTACTTC,CASSIVSSYEQYF
TRBV4-1,NA,TRBJ2-7,NA,TGCGCCAGCAGCCAAGATCGAGCAAGCGACGAGCAGTACTTC,CASSQDRASDEQYF
TRBV6-6,NA,TRBJ1-4,NA,TGTGCCAGCAGTTCGACGTGGCTATCTGGTGAAAAACTGTTTTTT,CASSSTWLSGEKLFF
TRBV2,NA,TRBJ1-2,NA,TGTGCCAGCAGTGTTTCAGCTATCTATGGCTACACCTTC,CASSVSAIYGYTF